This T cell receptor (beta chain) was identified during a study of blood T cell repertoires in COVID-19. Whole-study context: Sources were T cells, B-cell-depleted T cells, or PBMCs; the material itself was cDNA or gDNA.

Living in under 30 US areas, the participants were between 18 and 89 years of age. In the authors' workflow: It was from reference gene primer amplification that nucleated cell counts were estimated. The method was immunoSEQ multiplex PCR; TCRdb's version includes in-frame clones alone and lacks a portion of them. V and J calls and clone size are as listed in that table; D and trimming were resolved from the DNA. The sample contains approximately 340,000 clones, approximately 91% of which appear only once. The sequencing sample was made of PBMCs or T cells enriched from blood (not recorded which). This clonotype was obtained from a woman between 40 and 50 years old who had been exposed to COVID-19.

The DNA of the CDR3 is TGTGCCAGCACTTCCCGAGGCGGGGGAAATGAGCAGTTCTTC. Encoded protein: CASTSRGGGNEQFF. The rearrangement links TRBV11-1 to TRBJ2-1; 7 bases map to TRBD2. V was pared by 7 bases and J by 7 bases, with 10 bases of the junction left unmatched. CDR3 length equals 14 residues. Germline V lookup: CDR1 SGHAT, CDR2 FQDESV (reference sequence).